The following is a TCR beta chain sequence with its context. Its cognate antigen is unknown. The sample comes from a study of CXCR3-negative and CXCR3-positive naive CD8 T cells. Findings of the study overall: High diversity, comparable across both naive subsets, contrasted with much lower diversity in memory CD8+ cells. TRBV-TRBJ usage was alike in naive CXCR3-negative and CXCR3-positive cells but differed in memory cells. Across naive subsets, surface CD5 expression was comparable, and TCR strength was inferred from properties of the TRB CDR3.

Through 5' RACE with UMI labels, the TRB cDNA libraries were prepared. TCRdb reanalyzed the 5' RACE reads, giving one entry per CDR3 protein sequence and no DNA. The ten top clones account for roughly a quarter, within a sample of around 52,000 distinct CDR3 sequences. The CDR3 is 15 residues long. Germline V lookup: CDR1 SQVTM, CDR2 ANQGSEA. Sequencing input: memory CD8+ T cells from blood. The sequence derives from a human donor in good health. Some clones in this sample may be carry-over from other donors' samples. The chain has TRBV29-1 and TRBJ2-2; no DNA is available, so the TRBD2 call from TCRdb remains unchecked. The CDR3: CSVSPSGGETGELFF.